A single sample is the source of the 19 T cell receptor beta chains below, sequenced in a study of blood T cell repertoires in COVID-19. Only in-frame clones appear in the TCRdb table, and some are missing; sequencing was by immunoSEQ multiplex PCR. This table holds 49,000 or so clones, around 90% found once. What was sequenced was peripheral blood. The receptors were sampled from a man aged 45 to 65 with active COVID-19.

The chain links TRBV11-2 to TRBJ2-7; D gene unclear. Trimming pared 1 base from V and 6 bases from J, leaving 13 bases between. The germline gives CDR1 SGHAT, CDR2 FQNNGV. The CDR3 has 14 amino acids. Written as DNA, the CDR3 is TGTGCCAGCAGCTTAGGCCGACCTACGGGCGAGCAGTACTTC. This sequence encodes CASSLGRPTGEQYF.

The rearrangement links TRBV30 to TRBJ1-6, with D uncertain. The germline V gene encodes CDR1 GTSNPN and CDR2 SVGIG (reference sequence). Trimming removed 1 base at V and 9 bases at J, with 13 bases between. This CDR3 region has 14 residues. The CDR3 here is CAWSATREFSPLHF. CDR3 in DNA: TGTGCCTGGAGTGCGACTAGGGAATTTTCACCCCTCCACTTT.

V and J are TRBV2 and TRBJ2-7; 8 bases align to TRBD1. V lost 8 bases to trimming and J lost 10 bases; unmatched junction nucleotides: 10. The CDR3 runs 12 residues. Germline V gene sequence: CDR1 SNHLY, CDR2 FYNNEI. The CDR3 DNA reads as TGTGCCAGCGCCAATTCCGGGACAGGACAGTACTTC. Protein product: CASANSGTGQYF.

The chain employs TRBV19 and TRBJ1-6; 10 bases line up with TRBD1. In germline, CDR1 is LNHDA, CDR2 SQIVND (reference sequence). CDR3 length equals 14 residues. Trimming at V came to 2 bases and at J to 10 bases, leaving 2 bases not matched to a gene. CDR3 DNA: TGTGCCAGTAGTATACCGGGACAGGGGTCACCCCTCCACTTT. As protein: CASSIPGQGSPLHF.

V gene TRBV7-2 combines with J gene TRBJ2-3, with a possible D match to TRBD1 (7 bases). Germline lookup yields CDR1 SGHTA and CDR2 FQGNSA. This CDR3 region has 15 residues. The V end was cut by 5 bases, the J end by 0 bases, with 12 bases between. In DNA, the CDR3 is TGTGCCAGCAGCAAACAGGGGACTAGCACAGATACGCAGTATTTT. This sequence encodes CASSKQGTSTDTQYF.

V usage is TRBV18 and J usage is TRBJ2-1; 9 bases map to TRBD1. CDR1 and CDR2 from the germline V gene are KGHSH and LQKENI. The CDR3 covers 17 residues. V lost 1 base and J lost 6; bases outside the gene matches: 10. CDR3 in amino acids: CASSPLPTGGLLNEQFF. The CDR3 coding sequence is TGTGCCAGCTCACCACTTCCGACAGGGGGTCTACTCAATGAGCAGTTCTTC.

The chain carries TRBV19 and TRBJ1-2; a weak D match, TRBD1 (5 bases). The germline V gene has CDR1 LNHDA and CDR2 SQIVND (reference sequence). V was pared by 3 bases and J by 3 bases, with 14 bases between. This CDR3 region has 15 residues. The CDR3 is CASSIGKGGDYGYTF. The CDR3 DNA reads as TGTGCCAGTAGTATTGGGAAGGGAGGGGACTATGGCTACACCTTC.

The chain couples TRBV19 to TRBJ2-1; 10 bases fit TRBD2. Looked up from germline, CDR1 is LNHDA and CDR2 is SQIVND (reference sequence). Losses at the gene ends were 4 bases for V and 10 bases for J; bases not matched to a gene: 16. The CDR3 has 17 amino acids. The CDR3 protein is CASSNPALAGAPREQFF. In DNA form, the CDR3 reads TGTGCCAGTAGTAACCCAGCGCTAGCGGGAGCCCCGCGGGAGCAGTTCTTC.

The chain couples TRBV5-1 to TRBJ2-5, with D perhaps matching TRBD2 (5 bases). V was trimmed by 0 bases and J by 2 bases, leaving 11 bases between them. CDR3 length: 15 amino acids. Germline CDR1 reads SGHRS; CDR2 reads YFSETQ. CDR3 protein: CASSLASGYQETQYF. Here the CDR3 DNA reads TGCGCCAGCAGCTTGGCCTCGGGGTATCAAGAGACCCAGTACTTC.

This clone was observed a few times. CDR3 residues: CASSIQGATGELFF. As DNA, the CDR3 is TGTGCCAGTAGTATACAGGGGGCAACCGGGGAGCTGTTTTTT. This chain connects TRBV19 to TRBJ2-2, with 8 positions matching TRBD1. With 2 bases clipped from V and 5 bases from J, the junction kept 1 base outside the gene matches. This CDR3 is built from 14 residues. Per the germline V gene, CDR1 is LNHDA and CDR2 is SQIVND (reference sequence).

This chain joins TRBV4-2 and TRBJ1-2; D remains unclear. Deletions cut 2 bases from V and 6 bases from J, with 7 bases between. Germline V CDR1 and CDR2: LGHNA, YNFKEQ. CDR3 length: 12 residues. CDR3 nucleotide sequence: TGTGCCAGCAGCCAAAGCCACCATGGCTACACCTTC. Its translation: CASSQSHHGYTF.

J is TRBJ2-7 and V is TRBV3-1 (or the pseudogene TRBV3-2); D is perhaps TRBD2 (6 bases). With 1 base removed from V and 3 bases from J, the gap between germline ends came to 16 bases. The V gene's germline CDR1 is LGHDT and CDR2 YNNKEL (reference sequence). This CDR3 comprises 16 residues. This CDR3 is CASSQGEKRVVYEQYF. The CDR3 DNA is TGTGCCAGCAGCCAAGGGGAAAAGCGGGTGGTCTACGAGCAGTACTTC.

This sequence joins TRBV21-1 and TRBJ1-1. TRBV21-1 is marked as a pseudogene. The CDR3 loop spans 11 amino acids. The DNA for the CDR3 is TGTGCCAGCACCTCGAACACTGAAGCTTTCTTT. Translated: CASTSNTEAFF.

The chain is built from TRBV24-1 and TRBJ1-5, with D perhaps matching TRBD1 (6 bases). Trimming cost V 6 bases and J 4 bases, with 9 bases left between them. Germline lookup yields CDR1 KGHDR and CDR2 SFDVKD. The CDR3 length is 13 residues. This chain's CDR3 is CATSQGGNQPQHF. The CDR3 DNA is TGTGCCACCAGTCAAGGGGGAAATCAGCCCCAGCATTTT.

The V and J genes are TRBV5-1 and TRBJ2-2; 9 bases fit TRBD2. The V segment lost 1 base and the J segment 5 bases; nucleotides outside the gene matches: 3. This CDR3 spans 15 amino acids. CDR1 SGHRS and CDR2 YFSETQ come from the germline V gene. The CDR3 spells CASSLSSGTTGELFF. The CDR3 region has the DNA TGCGCCAGCAGCTTGTCTAGCGGGACTACCGGGGAGCTGTTTTTT.

CDR3 sequence reads: CASSQEYGSYEQYF. CDR3 coding DNA: TGCGCCAGCAGCCAAGAGTACGGCTCCTACGAGCAGTACTTC. The V gene is TRBV4-1, the J gene TRBJ2-7, with no clear D. Trimming cost V 0 bases and J 0 bases, with 6 bases left between them. The V gene's germline CDR1 is MGHRA and CDR2 YSYEKL. This CDR3 contains 14 residues.

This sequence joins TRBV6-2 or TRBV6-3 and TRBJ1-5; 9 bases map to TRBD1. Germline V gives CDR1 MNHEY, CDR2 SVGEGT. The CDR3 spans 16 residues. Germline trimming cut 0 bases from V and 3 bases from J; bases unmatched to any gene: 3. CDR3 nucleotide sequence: TGTGCCAGCAGTTACTCGAGGGACAGGGTCAATCAGCCCCAGCATTTT. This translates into CASSYSRDRVNQPQHF.

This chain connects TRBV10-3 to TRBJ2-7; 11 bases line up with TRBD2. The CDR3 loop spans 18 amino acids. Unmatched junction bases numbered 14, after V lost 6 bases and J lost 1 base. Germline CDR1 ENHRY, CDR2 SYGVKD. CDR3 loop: CAISEEGASGRWSYEQYF. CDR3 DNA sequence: TGTGCCATCAGCGAGGAGGGGGCTAGCGGGAGGTGGTCCTACGAGCAGTACTTC.

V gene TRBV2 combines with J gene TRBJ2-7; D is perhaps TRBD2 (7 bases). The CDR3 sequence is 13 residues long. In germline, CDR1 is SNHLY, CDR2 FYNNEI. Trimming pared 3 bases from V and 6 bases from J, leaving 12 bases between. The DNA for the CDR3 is TGTGCCAGCAGTGAGGGGGGGCGCAGCGAGCAGTACTTC. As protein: CASSEGGRSEQYF. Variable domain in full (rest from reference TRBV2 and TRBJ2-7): EPEVTQTPSHQVTQMGQEVILRCVPISNHLYFYWYRQILGQKVEFLVSFYNNEISEKSEIFDDQFSVERPDGSNFTLKIRSTKLEDSAMYFCASSEGGRSEQYFGPGTRLTVT.